This TCR beta chain was identified in a study of cytomegalovirus exposure and HLA in healthy donors. General study points: In a later analysis, approximately 18,000 TCR beta sequences were associated with HLA alleles at 0.05 false discovery rate. Earlier analysis found most TCR beta V segments productive about 87% or about 30% of the time. Researchers counted about 150 TCR beta chains as cytomegalovirus-associated.

In the case of this clone: Its specificity is not known.

PCR amplification relied on 60 Vbeta primers (plus 13 Jbeta primers). Assay used: immunoSEQ multiplex PCR; TCRdb lists only in-frame clones, some missing. The table records approximately 190,000 clones, about 80% of them present only once. The sample comprised PBMCs. This receptor was identified in a woman aged 50 to 60 in good health and CMV-seropositive.

This CDR3 is CASSYGDRAPGELFF. The CDR3, as DNA: TGTGCCAGCAGTTACGGGGACAGGGCACCGGGGGAGCTGTTTTTT. This sequence joins TRBV6-6 and TRBJ2-2; 9 positions match TRBD1. Trimming removed 2 bases from V and 8 bases from J; junction bases left unmatched: 6. This CDR3 comprises 15 residues. Germline assignment: CDR1 MNHNY and CDR2 SVGAGI (reference sequence).